The 18 T cell receptor beta chains given below trace back to one sample, sequenced in a study of blood T cell repertoires in COVID-19. The table came from immunoSEQ multiplex PCR; TCRdb's copy has only in-frame clones and leaves some out. The sample lists 75,000 or so clones; approximately 85% were seen once. Sequencing input: peripheral blood. The source of these receptors is a man aged 45 to 65 with acute or convalescent COVID-19.

This clone appeared once. The V gene is TRBV29-1, the J gene TRBJ2-1; D may be TRBD2 (5 bases). V was trimmed by 6 bases and J by 3 bases, leaving 15 bases between them. Germline assignment: CDR1 SQVTM and CDR2 ANQGSEA. CDR3 length: 14 amino acids. In DNA form, the CDR3 reads TGCAGCGTCGACTCAGCGGATAACTACAATGAGCAGTTCTTC. This gives the protein CSVDSADNYNEQFF.

The chain links TRBV5-4 to TRBJ1-1; 7 bases align to TRBD1. From germline, CDR1 is SGHNT and CDR2 YYREEE (reference sequence). J was trimmed by 3 bases and V by 0 bases; bases with no gene match: 2. The length of the CDR3 is 14 residues. In DNA, the CDR3 is TGTGCCAGCAGCTTGGACAGGGGTGACACTGAAGCTTTCTTT. It codes for CASSLDRGDTEAFF.

CDR3 residues: CASSYWERGDQETQYF. Written as DNA, the CDR3 is TGTGCCAGCAGTTACTGGGAGCGGGGGGACCAAGAGACCCAGTACTTC. The chain combines TRBV6-5 with TRBJ2-5; 9 bases map to TRBD2. CDR3 length: 16 residues. Germline V gene sequence: CDR1 MNHEY, CDR2 SVGAGI. Trimming at V came to 1 base and at J to 0 bases, leaving 3 bases not matched to a gene.

The chain combines TRBV7-8 with TRBJ2-2, with 10 nucleotides matching TRBD2. CDR3 length: 18 residues. Germline V gene data show CDR1 as SGHVS and CDR2 as FQNEAQ. The trim removed 3 bases at V and 0 bases at J, leaving 7 bases unmatched. The CDR3: CASSLRLAGDANTGELFF. CDR3 bases: TGTGCCAGCAGCTTGCGGCTAGCGGGGGACGCGAACACCGGGGAGCTGTTTTTT.

The CDR3 spells CASSPTGTGANVLTF. The CDR3 DNA reads TGTGCCAGCAGTCCGACAGGTACTGGGGCCAACGTCCTGACTTTC. This rearrangement joins TRBV2 to TRBJ2-6; perhaps TRBD1 as D (6 bases). CDR3 length: 15 amino acids. V was cut by 5 bases and J by 2 bases, with 10 bases left in between. CDR1 and CDR2 from the germline V gene are SNHLY and FYNNEI.

This rearrangement joins TRBV11-2 to TRBJ1-3; 10 positions agree with TRBD1. V dropped 5 bases and J dropped 0; count of bases not matched to a gene: 13. Germline lookup yields CDR1 SGHAT and CDR2 FQNNGV. The length of the CDR3 is 19 residues. The CDR3 coding sequence is TGTGCCAGCAGCCCCAAGGGGACAGGGGTCTCTCTCTCTGGAAACACCATATATTTT. Encoded protein: CASSPKGTGVSLSGNTIYF.

CDR3 DNA: TGCGCCAGCGATATATCAGGGCATTCCTCCTACAATGAGCAGTTCTTC. Residues: CASDISGHSSYNEQFF. The chain employs TRBV5-1 and TRBJ2-1, with a weak D call TRBD1 (5 bases). Looked up from germline, CDR1 is SGHRS and CDR2 is YFSETQ. The CDR3 contains 16 residues. V dropped 7 bases and J dropped 0 bases, with 17 bases sitting between them.

The rearrangement joins TRBV5-1 to TRBJ2-2; 7 bases map to TRBD2. Per germline, CDR1 SGHRS and CDR2 YFSETQ. The V and J ends lost 0 bases and 1 base, in that order; junction bases with no gene match: 9. The CDR3 covers 18 residues. The DNA for the CDR3 is TGCGCCAGCAGCTTGGCACTCAGCGGGGCTGGGAACACCGGGGAGCTGTTTTTT. Protein: CASSLALSGAGNTGELFF.

The J gene is TRBJ2-3, the V gene TRBV13; 16 nucleotides match TRBD2. After removal of 4 bases from V and 8 bases from J, the junction contained 3 bases not matched to a gene. Germline-derived CDR1 and CDR2 are PRHDT and FYEKMQ (reference sequence). The CDR3 contains 15 residues. Here the CDR3 DNA reads TGTGCCAGCAGCTACGGGACTAGCGGGAGGGGTACGCAGTATTTT. Translation gives CASSYGTSGRGTQYF.

The J gene is TRBJ2-3, the V gene TRBV4-1; 15 positions agree with TRBD2. This CDR3 region has 19 residues. Trimming removed 3 bases from V and 0 bases from J; junction bases left unmatched: 7. Looked up from germline, CDR1 is MGHRA and CDR2 is YSYEKL. The CDR3 region has the DNA TGCGCCAGCAGCCAGATGGGACTAGCGGGGGGACGTAGCACAGATACGCAGTATTTT. Translation: CASSQMGLAGGRSTDTQYF.

The chain carries TRBV9 and TRBJ2-5; TRBD1 might be the D (6 bases). Between the trimmed V and J ends, which lost 3 bases and 1 base, there was a span of 16 bases. Germline lookup yields CDR1 SGDLS and CDR2 YYNGEE. The CDR3 sequence is 16 residues long. CDR3 in DNA: TGTGCCAGCAGCGCGACCCCGTGGGGGCCCCAAGAGACCCAGTACTTC. Amino acid sequence: CASSATPWGPQETQYF.

The CDR3 reads CASSHTGAGANVLTF. Written as DNA, the CDR3 is TGTGCCAGCAGCCATACAGGGGCTGGGGCCAACGTCCTGACTTTC. This chain links TRBV3-1 (or the pseudogene TRBV3-2) with TRBJ2-6; 7 nucleotides match TRBD1. The ends lost 3 bases at V and 2 bases at J; junction bases unmatched: 1. The CDR3 is 15 amino acids. Germline lookup yields CDR1 LGHDT and CDR2 YNNKEL (reference sequence).

In regard to this clone: This CDR3 is also generated by other DNA sequences in the sample. V gene TRBV5-1 combines with J gene TRBJ2-6; possibly TRBD2 for D (5 bases). CDR3 length equals 16 residues. Trimming left V 0 bases short and J 0 bases short, with 7 bases between. Per germline, CDR1 SGHRS and CDR2 YFSETQ. Written as DNA, the CDR3 is TGCGCCAGCAGCTTGGTGGGGAGCTCTGGGGCCAACGTCCTGACTTTC. Encoded protein: CASSLVGSSGANVLTF.

V usage is TRBV19 and J usage is TRBJ2-5; D not certain. The CDR3 spans 12 residues. Trimming shortened V by 5 bases and J by 5 bases, and 9 bases separated the two germline ends. Looked up from germline, CDR1 is LNHDA and CDR2 is SQIVND (reference sequence). The CDR3, as DNA: TGTGCCAGTAGTCGCGGTACTGAGACCCAGTACTTC. This gives the protein CASSRGTETQYF.

This chain links TRBV2 with TRBJ1-5, with a weak D call TRBD1 (6 bases). Germline lookup yields CDR1 SNHLY and CDR2 FYNNEI. The V end was cut by 4 bases, the J end by 3 bases, with 10 bases between. The CDR3 runs to 14 residues. DNA of the CDR3: TGTGCCAGCAGTGGGGGGCAGCCCAATCAGCCCCAGCATTTT. Translating it yields CASSGGQPNQPQHF.

The gene calls are TRBV5-5 and TRBJ2-7, with 8 nucleotides matching TRBD1. The germline gives CDR1 SGHKS, CDR2 YYEKEE (reference sequence). The V and J ends lost 4 bases and 0 bases, in that order; junction bases with no gene match: 6. The CDR3 covers 15 residues. CDR3 coding DNA: TGTGCCAGCAGCAACCGGGGACAGGACTCCTACGAGCAGTACTTC. The encoded protein is CASSNRGQDSYEQYF. The variable domain in full, with the rest retrieved from reference TRBV5-5 and TRBJ2-7, is DAGVTQSPTHLIKTRGQQVTLRCSPISGHKSVSWYQQVLGQGPQFIFQYYEKEERGRGNFPDRFSARQFPNYSSELNVNALLLGDSALYLCASSNRGQDSYEQYFGPGTRLTVT.

The J gene is TRBJ2-2, the V gene TRBV5-6, with TRBD2 matching over 8 bases. Germline V gene data show CDR1 as SGHDT and CDR2 as YYEEEE. This CDR3 has 16 residues. V trimming: 1 base; J trimming: 4 bases; junction bases outside the gene matches: 6. In nucleotides, the CDR3 is TGTGCCAGCAGCTTGTCACTAGCGGATCCCACCGGGGAGCTGTTTTTT. The encoded protein is CASSLSLADPTGELFF.

V is TRBV19 and J is TRBJ2-7, with 9 bases that match TRBD1. V shed 10 bases, J shed 4 bases, and the junction held 5 bases outside the gene matches. This CDR3 contains 12 residues. The V gene's germline CDR1 is LNHDA and CDR2 SQIVND (reference sequence). The CDR3 protein is CATGQGIYEQYF. CDR3 DNA sequence: TGTGCCACCGGACAGGGGATATACGAGCAGTACTTC. Using reference TRBV19 and TRBJ2-7 for the parts outside the CDR3, the full variable domain is DGGITQSPKYLFRKEGQNVTLSCEQNLNHDAMYWYRQDPGQGLRLIYYSQIVNDFQKGDIAEGYSVSREKKESFPLTVTSAQKNPTAFYLCATGQGIYEQYFGPGTRLTVT.